This entry lists 22 T cell receptor beta chains sequenced from one sample in a study of blood T cell repertoires in COVID-19. Using immunoSEQ multiplex PCR, the repertoire was profiled, and TCRdb retains in-frame clones only, with some absent. The sample consists of tens of thousands of clones, 80% to 95% of them appearing once. The sequencing input was peripheral blood. Receptors were obtained from a man older than 75 with acute or convalescent COVID-19.

The chain recombines TRBV5-4 with TRBJ1-2; the match to TRBD1 covers 9 bases. This CDR3 comprises 16 residues. Germline loops: CDR1 SGHNT, CDR2 YYREEE (reference sequence). J lost 2 bases, V lost 4 bases, and 9 bases had no gene match. CDR3 nucleotides: TGTGCCAGCAGCCTCATAGGACAGGGGTTAAACTATGGCTACACCTTC. Its translation: CASSLIGQGLNYGYTF.

CDR3 residues: CASSFTSGGDSRPDTQYF. CDR3 nucleotides: TGTGCCAGCAGTTTCACTAGCGGGGGGGATAGTCGTCCAGATACGCAGTATTTT. J is TRBJ2-3 and V is TRBV27, with 13 bases lining up with TRBD2. Trimming took 3 bases from V and 4 from J; bases not matched to a gene: 10. The CDR3 contains 18 residues. CDR1 is MNHEY, CDR2 SMNVEV, per germline (reference sequence).

This chain joins TRBV28 and TRBJ1-1, with unresolved D. Trimming stripped 4 bases from V and 3 bases from J, with 12 bases between. Germline V gives CDR1 MDHEN, CDR2 SYDVKM. This CDR3 has 14 amino acids. The CDR3 reads CASSSPGSHTEAFF. The CDR3 DNA is TGTGCCAGCAGTTCCCCAGGTTCTCACACTGAAGCTTTCTTT.

This clone has only one observation. The V gene is TRBV9, the J gene TRBJ1-1; D not certain. V gave up 0 bases and J gave up 1 base, with 13 bases separating them. Germline values: CDR1 SGDLS, CDR2 YYNGEE. The CDR3 is 16 amino acids. CDR3 bases: TGTGCCAGCAGCGTAGATGGGAGTGGGAAGAACACTGAAGCTTTCTTT. Protein: CASSVDGSGKNTEAFF. The full variable domain, in which reference TRBV9 and TRBJ1-1 provide the parts outside the CDR3, is DSGVTQTPKHLITATGQRVTLRCSPRSGDLSVYWYQQSLDQGLQFLIQYYNGEERAKGNILERFSAQQFPDLHSELNLSSLELGDSALYFCASSVDGSGKNTEAFFGQGTRLTVV.

V and J are TRBV6-5 and TRBJ2-7; weak D call: TRBD1 (6 bases). The CDR3 runs to 15 residues. Trimming left V 6 bases short and J 5 bases short, with 20 bases between. Germline lookup yields CDR1 MNHEY and CDR2 SVGAGI. The CDR3 loop reads CASSLQGAEFDEQYF. CDR3 nucleotides: TGTGCCAGCAGCCTACAGGGTGCTGAGTTTGACGAGCAGTACTTC.

This chain uses TRBV5-4 with TRBJ2-5; 9 positions agree with TRBD1. The CDR3 is 16 amino acids. V lost 5 bases and J lost 0; bases outside the gene matches: 8. CDR1 is SGHNT and CDR2 is YYREEE in the germline V gene (reference sequence). CDR3 region: CASSSGGTGYQETQYF. The CDR3 region has the DNA TGTGCCAGCAGTTCGGGTGGGACAGGGTACCAAGAGACCCAGTACTTC.

The V and J genes are TRBV5-1 and TRBJ2-1; 13 bases match TRBD2. CDR1 is SGHRS and CDR2 is YFSETQ in the germline V gene. The CDR3 extends over 13 amino acids. V was clipped by 3 bases and J by 12 bases; unmatched bases: 3. The CDR3 region has the DNA TGCGCCAGCAGCTCGGGACTAGCGGGGAGGCAGTTCTTC. Translation gives CASSSGLAGRQFF.

The rearrangement links TRBV3-1 (or the pseudogene TRBV3-2) to TRBJ1-2, with D perhaps TRBD1 (5 bases). The germline V gene encodes CDR1 LGHDT and CDR2 YNNKEL (reference sequence). This CDR3 contains 14 residues. With 4 bases removed from V and 5 bases from J, the gap between germline ends came to 14 bases. As DNA, the CDR3 is TGTGCCAGCAGCCCCCCCAGGGAGGGGTATGGCTACACCTTC. As protein: CASSPPREGYGYTF.

This rearrangement joins TRBV7-8 to TRBJ2-5, with a weak D call TRBD2 (6 bases). Deletions cut 1 base from V and 4 bases from J, with 7 bases between. Germline values: CDR1 SGHVS, CDR2 FQNEAQ. This CDR3 has 13 amino acids. The CDR3 region is CASSLGGVETQYF. DNA of the CDR3: TGTGCCAGCAGCTTAGGGGGGGTAGAGACCCAGTACTTC.

The gene calls are TRBV6-5 and TRBJ1-5, with D possibly matching TRBD1 (5 bases). The germline CDR1 and CDR2 sequences are MNHEY and SVGAGI. The CDR3 runs 15 residues. Trimming left V 0 bases short and J 7 bases short, with 13 bases between. CDR3 sequence (DNA): TGTGCCAGCAGTTACTCCGGGGGGGTCGGGCAGCCCCAGCATTTT. The encoded protein is CASSYSGGVGQPQHF.

The J gene is TRBJ2-7, the V gene TRBV3-1 (or the pseudogene TRBV3-2), with 9 nucleotides matching TRBD1. This CDR3 region has 16 residues. Per germline, CDR1 LGHDT and CDR2 YNNKEL (reference sequence). The junction had 10 bases not matched to a gene; V was cut back by 4 bases and J by 3 bases. The DNA for the CDR3 is TGTGCCAGCAGCCGACTGAGGGGGACAGGGAGCTACGAGCAGTACTTC. It is translated as CASSRLRGTGSYEQYF.

The chain employs TRBV7-9 and TRBJ1-1; TRBD1 is a possible D gene (6 bases). There are 13 residues in the CDR3. Trimming pared 5 bases from V and 1 base from J, leaving 8 bases between. From germline, CDR1 is SEHNR and CDR2 FQNEAQ (reference sequence). The CDR3 here is CASSRDTNTEAFF. CDR3 nucleotides: TGTGCCAGCAGCCGGGACACGAACACTGAAGCTTTCTTT.

The chain recombines TRBV5-1 with TRBJ2-3, with D possibly matching TRBD2 (5 bases). V was shortened by 0 bases and J by 1 base, with 9 bases between the two germline ends. The germline gives CDR1 SGHRS, CDR2 YFSETQ. The CDR3 is 15 residues long. The CDR3 loop reads CASSLADSRTDTQYF. CDR3 in DNA: TGCGCCAGCAGCTTGGCGGACTCCCGCACAGATACGCAGTATTTT.

This chain's CDR3 is CAISESPRRDTQYF. CDR3 nucleotide sequence: TGTGCCATCAGTGAGTCCCCGCGGCGAGATACGCAGTATTTT. The genes are TRBV10-3 and TRBJ2-3; D is unclear. V shed 0 bases and J shed 5 bases, with 9 bases lying between them. Germline values: CDR1 ENHRY, CDR2 SYGVKD. The CDR3 totals 14 residues.

The rearrangement joins TRBV6-5 to TRBJ2-2; 9 bases match TRBD1. Per germline, CDR1 MNHEY and CDR2 SVGAGI. CDR3 length equals 16 residues. V shed 2 bases and J 4 bases; nucleotides not matched to a gene: 5. The CDR3 is CASSYEGTGFTGELFF. DNA for the CDR3: TGTGCCAGCAGTTACGAGGGGACAGGGTTCACCGGGGAGCTGTTTTTT.

This chain links TRBV6-5 with TRBJ1-2; 7 bases align to TRBD1. CDR1 MNHEY and CDR2 SVGAGI come from the germline V gene. This CDR3 is built from 13 residues. The V and J ends lost 6 bases and 7 bases, in that order; junction bases with no gene match: 8. The CDR3 nucleotides read TGTGCCAGCAGCGAGGGGACAGTCTCTGGCTACACCTTC. Amino acids: CASSEGTVSGYTF.

This sequence joins TRBV5-1 and TRBJ2-6; TRBD1 might be the D (5 bases). The germline CDR1 and CDR2 sequences are SGHRS and YFSETQ. Trimming stripped 2 bases from V and 0 bases from J, with 6 bases between. The length of the CDR3 is 15 residues. The CDR3 region is CASSFDSSGANVLTF. The DNA of the CDR3 is TGCGCCAGCAGCTTTGACAGCTCTGGGGCCAACGTCCTGACTTTC.

The chain employs TRBV5-6 and TRBJ2-5; TRBD2 agrees at 7 bases. Trimming at V came to 2 bases and at J to 2 bases, leaving 6 bases not matched to a gene. Germline assignment: CDR1 SGHDT and CDR2 YYEEEE. This CDR3 region has 15 residues. CDR3: CASSLPGLSQETQYF. The CDR3 nucleotides read TGTGCCAGCAGCTTACCGGGACTATCACAAGAGACCCAGTACTTC.

This clone was detected once. The chain recombines TRBV6-5 with TRBJ1-1; D gene ambiguous. This CDR3 has 13 amino acids. Germline V gene sequence: CDR1 MNHEY, CDR2 SVGAGI. Trimming left V 7 bases short and J 2 bases short, with 11 bases between. CDR3 sequence reads: CASINPTNTEAFF. DNA for the CDR3: TGTGCCAGCATCAATCCAACTAACACTGAAGCTTTCTTT.

The genes are TRBV18 and TRBJ1-1; D not resolved. In germline, CDR1 is KGHSH, CDR2 LQKENI. This CDR3 is 13 amino acids long. Trimming removed 1 base from V and 6 bases from J, with 9 bases in between. The CDR3 spells CASSPLAVPEAFF. DNA of the CDR3: TGTGCCAGCTCACCACTGGCAGTCCCTGAAGCTTTCTTT.

The rearrangement links TRBV2 to TRBJ1-2; the D gene is possibly TRBD1 (6 bases). CDR3 length: 14 residues. Trimming took off 5 bases at V and 4 bases at J, with 14 bases between the two ends. The germline V gene encodes CDR1 SNHLY and CDR2 FYNNEI. The CDR3 region is CASSLQGGFYGYTF. DNA for the CDR3: TGTGCCAGCAGTCTTCAAGGGGGTTTCTATGGCTACACCTTC.

This chain joins TRBV7-3 and TRBJ1-1; 8 bases are shared with TRBD1. Germline V lookup: CDR1 SGHTA, CDR2 FQGTGA. The CDR3 has 13 residues. Trimming at V came to 5 bases and at J to 6 bases, leaving 5 bases not matched to a gene. In DNA, the CDR3 is TGTGCCAGCAGCAGCCAGGGGGCCGCTGAAGCTTTCTTT. This encodes CASSSQGAAEAFF.